This T cell receptor (beta chain) was observed in a study of tissue T cells after allogeneic stem cell transplantation. Study overall: Steroid-refractory graft-versus-host disease after allogeneic hematopoietic cell transplant qualified adults for prospective research-autopsy enrollment. Where cell numbers permitted, CD3+ T cells were sorted from preserved blood and marrow. Study results and caveats: Some tissue clones might be persisting host cells; their alloreactivity or antigen specificity was not determined. Few T cell clones were shared across patients, but motif clusters showed tissue-specific shared signatures.

TCRdb keeps only in-frame clones here, not all; method: immunoSEQ multiplex PCR. The table lists some 25,000 clones, under 95% of them singletons. This clone was recorded a few times. What it recognizes is unknown. Here the sequenced sample was blood, taken before transplantation. This TCR was recovered from a male donor older than 55 who later had graft-versus-host disease after an allogeneic stem cell transplant.

In DNA, the CDR3 is TGCGCCAGCAGCCATCCGGACAGGGCTGGCTACACCTTC. Amino acids: CASSHPDRAGYTF. V and J are TRBV4-1 and TRBJ1-2, with 8 positions matching TRBD1. The CDR3 has 13 residues. J lost 7 bases, V lost 3 bases, and 4 bases had no gene match. The V gene's germline CDR1 is MGHRA and CDR2 YSYEKL.